At least ten counts were recorded for the clone carrying this T cell receptor beta chain. The assay was immunoSEQ multiplex PCR, and TCRdb's table has in-frame clones only and misses some. The sample comprises over 150,000 clones, about 90% of which are singletons, and around 7% rests with the top ten. Germline trimming cut 2 bases from V and 0 bases from J; bases unmatched to any gene: 7. The CDR3 contains 16 residues. Germline V lookup: CDR1 LGHDT, CDR2 YNNKEL (reference sequence). This sample stems from a study of blood T cell repertoires in COVID-19. This receptor was obtained from a woman aged 45-65 years who had recovered from COVID-19. Sequenced: PBMCs or T cells enriched from blood (not recorded which). The chain joins TRBV3-1 (or the pseudogene TRBV3-2) to TRBJ2-7, with 7 bases matching TRBD1. The CDR3 region is CASSQSSGQNSYEQYF. The CDR3 DNA reads TGTGCCAGCAGCCAATCCTCGGGACAGAACTCCTACGAGCAGTACTTC.